This entry lists 19 T cell receptor beta chains sequenced from one sample in a study of cytomegalovirus exposure and HLA in healthy donors. The study ran its PCR with 60 Vbeta and 13 Jbeta primers. Profiled with immunoSEQ multiplex PCR; TCRdb holds only in-frame clones, not every one. The sample comprises 120,000 to 150,000 clones, roughly 76% of which are singletons, and 1.2% rests with the top ten. Sequenced input: PBMCs. The receptors derive from a female donor in good health and CMV-seronegative.

The rearrangement joins TRBV19 to TRBJ1-1; perhaps TRBD1 as D (5 bases). The CDR3 contains 14 residues. The germline CDR1 and CDR2 sequences are LNHDA and SQIVND (reference sequence). Trimming shortened V by 5 bases and J by 4 bases, and 14 bases separated the two germline ends. CDR3 residues: CASSGQGGSTEAFF. The CDR3 nucleotides are TGTGCCAGTAGTGGGCAGGGAGGGTCCACTGAAGCTTTCTTT.

This clone was detected only once. The chain links TRBV6-1 to TRBJ2-7; 7 nucleotides match TRBD1. The J segment lost 3 bases and the V segment lost 5 bases, leaving 10 bases of the junction unmatched. Germline CDR1 MNHNS, CDR2 SASEGT. This CDR3 comprises 15 residues. DNA of the CDR3: TGTGCCAGCAGTTTACGTGGACAGGATTACTACGAGCAGTACTTC. Its protein is CASSLRGQDYYEQYF.

V usage is TRBV19 and J usage is TRBJ1-2, with D tentatively TRBD1 (5 bases). CDR3 length: 14 amino acids. V was trimmed by 3 bases and J by 5 bases, leaving 13 bases between them. Germline loops: CDR1 LNHDA, CDR2 SQIVND (reference sequence). CDR3: CASSMRSGWYGYTF. Here the CDR3 DNA reads TGTGCCAGTAGTATGCGGTCAGGGTGGTATGGCTACACCTTC.

The chain links TRBV18 to TRBJ2-6; D is undetermined. The CDR3 runs 17 residues. Between the trimmed V and J ends, which lost 4 bases and 0 bases, there was a span of 13 bases. Germline-derived CDR1 and CDR2 are KGHSH and LQKENI. The CDR3 loop reads CASSRFDSASGANVLTF. CDR3 nucleotide sequence: TGTGCCAGCTCACGGTTTGACTCTGCCTCTGGGGCCAACGTCCTGACTTTC.

The J gene is TRBJ2-7, the V gene TRBV19; D possibly corresponds to TRBD1 (5 bases). From germline, CDR1 is LNHDA and CDR2 SQIVND (reference sequence). This CDR3 comprises 15 residues. Deletions cut 3 bases from V and 1 base from J, with 13 bases between. The CDR3 nucleotides are TGTGCCAGTAGTATTAACACAGCAGGGTCCTACGAGCAGTACTTC. This gives the protein CASSINTAGSYEQYF.

This sequence joins TRBV28 and TRBJ2-5, with TRBD1 identical over 7 bases. The germline V gene encodes CDR1 MDHEN and CDR2 SYDVKM. The CDR3 has 15 residues. The V and J ends lost 6 bases and 3 bases, in that order; junction bases with no gene match: 10. In nucleotides, the CDR3 is TGTGCCAGCAGCTGCCCCGGGACAGAGAAAGAGACCCAGTACTTC. Translating it yields CASSCPGTEKETQYF.

Written as DNA, the CDR3 is TGTGCCAGCAGTTTATCCCGCGCGACAGGGTCAAAAAACATTCAGTACTTC. Amino acid sequence: CASSLSRATGSKNIQYF. The genes are TRBV27 and TRBJ2-4, with 7 bases lining up with TRBD1. Per germline, CDR1 MNHEY and CDR2 SMNVEV (reference sequence). Trimming removed 0 bases from V and 4 bases from J; junction bases left unmatched: 9. The CDR3 has 17 residues.

The rearrangement uses TRBV10-3 and TRBJ1-1; the D is unclear. CDR3 length: 16 amino acids. The ends were cut back, 7 bases at V and 1 base at J, with 19 bases in the middle. CDR1 is ENHRY and CDR2 is SYGVKD in the germline V gene. The chain's CDR3 is CAIKREEVAANTEAFF. The CDR3 nucleotides read TGTGCCATCAAAAGGGAGGAAGTGGCAGCGAACACTGAAGCTTTCTTT.

The chain has TRBV19 and TRBJ2-2, with a possible D match to TRBD1 (8 bases). Germline CDR1 and CDR2: LNHDA and SQIVND (reference sequence). Trimming shortened V by 2 bases and J by 6 bases, and 13 bases separated the two germline ends. The CDR3 runs 15 residues. CDR3 coding DNA: TGTGCCAGTAGTATATACACAGGGGGGGCCGGGGAGCTGTTTTTT. It is translated as CASSIYTGGAGELFF.

The chain links TRBV5-8 to TRBJ2-5; D not certain. V dropped 1 base and J dropped 3 bases, with 7 bases sitting between them. Germline lookup yields CDR1 SGHTS and CDR2 YDEGEE. The CDR3 length is 13 residues. CDR3 sequence reads: CASSLKEKETQYF. CDR3 in DNA: TGTGCCAGCAGCTTGAAGGAGAAAGAGACCCAGTACTTC.

The rearrangement uses TRBV27 and TRBJ1-4; 9 bases agree with TRBD1. Germline-derived CDR1 and CDR2 are MNHEY and SMNVEV (reference sequence). V dropped 4 bases and J dropped 7; count of bases not matched to a gene: 7. The CDR3 consists of 15 residues. The CDR3 here is CASSSLGTGREKLFF. As DNA, the CDR3 is TGTGCCAGCAGTTCCCTCGGGACAGGGCGTGAAAAACTGTTTTTT. Full variable domain (remainder filled in from reference TRBV27 and TRBJ1-4): EAQVTQNPRYLITVTGKKLTVTCSQNMNHEYMSWYRQDPGLGLRQIYYSMNVEVTDKGDVPEGYKVSRKEKRNFPLILESPSPNQTSLYFCASSSLGTGREKLFFGSGTQLSVL.

The chain joins TRBV5-4 to TRBJ1-2, with 7 bases fitting TRBD1. The CDR3 contains 13 residues. The junction had 4 bases not matched to a gene; V was cut back by 3 bases and J by 5 bases. CDR1 is SGHNT and CDR2 is YYREEE in the germline V gene (reference sequence). The CDR3 sequence is CASSSGQDYGYTF. CDR3 DNA sequence: TGTGCCAGCAGCTCAGGACAGGATTATGGCTACACCTTC. The entire variable domain, with the rest obtained from reference TRBV5-4 and TRBJ1-2, is as follows: ETGVTQSPTHLIKTRGQQVTLRCSSQSGHNTVSWYQQALGQGPQFIFQYYREEENGRGNFPPRFSGLQFPNYSSELNVNALELDDSALYLCASSSGQDYGYTFGSGTRLTVV.

This rearrangement joins TRBV5-1 to TRBJ1-4; no clear D. Trimming removed 4 bases at V and 7 bases at J, with 11 bases between. The germline V gene encodes CDR1 SGHRS and CDR2 YFSETQ. The CDR3 runs 13 residues. CDR3 coding DNA: TGCGCCAGCAGCGAGGGTCCGGTTGAAAAACTGTTTTTT. Its protein is CASSEGPVEKLFF.

The chain joins TRBV28 to TRBJ1-3, with 7 bases lining up with TRBD1. The CDR3 totals 13 residues. The V gene end was trimmed by 6 bases and the J gene end by 7 bases; junction bases not matched to a gene: 6. Germline CDR1 MDHEN, CDR2 SYDVKM. DNA of the CDR3: TGTGCCAGCAGCCTGACAGGGAGCAACACCATATATTTT. It specifies CASSLTGSNTIYF.

V is TRBV29-1 and J is TRBJ2-5, with 10 bases aligning to TRBD2. The ends lost 4 bases at V and 5 bases at J; junction bases unmatched: 4. The CDR3 spans 13 residues. Germline values: CDR1 SQVTM, CDR2 ANQGSEA. As DNA, the CDR3 is TGCAGCGTTGGCCTAGCGGGAGAGGAGACCCAGTACTTC. This translates into CSVGLAGEETQYF.

The chain uses TRBV6-5 and TRBJ2-7, with 7 nucleotides matching TRBD2. V dropped 4 bases and J dropped 3; count of bases not matched to a gene: 6. The CDR3 is made up of 14 amino acids. Germline V CDR1 and CDR2: MNHEY, SVGAGI. CDR3 DNA sequence: TGTGCCAGCAGTTTGGGGACTACTTTCTACGAGCAGTACTTC. Translation gives CASSLGTTFYEQYF.

This clone was seen just once. One end of the junction fails to match germline, which may point to a read error. The J gene is TRBJ1-1, the V gene TRBV13; unclear D gene. This CDR3 has 13 residues. Germline V gene data show CDR1 as PRHDT and CDR2 as FYEKMQ (reference sequence). CDR3 residues: CATSSPGLTEAFF. In DNA, the CDR3 is TGTGCCACCAGCTCTCCTGGGCTCACTGAAGCTTTCTTT.

The V and J genes are TRBV6-1 and TRBJ1-1; the D is unclear. The CDR3 is made up of 14 amino acids. The germline V and J ends were trimmed by 4 bases and 0 bases, with 9 bases remaining between them. Looked up from germline, CDR1 is MNHNS and CDR2 is SASEGT. CDR3 DNA: TGTGCCAGCAGTGTCAGGTTCTTGAACACTGAAGCTTTCTTT. This gives the protein CASSVRFLNTEAFF.

This sequence joins TRBV15 and TRBJ1-2, with 9 bases lining up with TRBD1. The CDR3 length is 14 residues. The germline gives CDR1 LNHNV, CDR2 YYDKDF (reference sequence). J gave up 3 bases and V 5 bases, and 4 bases lay outside the gene matches. This chain's CDR3 is CATSSDRGYYGYTF. The CDR3 nucleotides read TGTGCCACCAGCTCCGACAGGGGGTACTATGGCTACACCTTC.